The T cell receptor beta chain described here comes from a study of cytomegalovirus exposure and HLA in healthy donors (dated by TCRdb to about 2017). For the study in its entirety: According to a later analysis, one platform produced both the 110 or so validation repertoires and the approximately 600 repertoires of the first cohort. The aim of the study was to test whether cataloging public T cell receptors could identify signatures of past pathogen exposure. A separate validation cohort of over a hundred different subjects was used in addition to the roughly 670-subject first cohort. To predict cytomegalovirus infection status, the study combined high-throughput TCR immunosequencing, statistical association of individual TCRs with disease status, and machine learning.

Concerning this clone itself: Its target antigen remains unknown. Base qualities are not provided; no much larger clone lies one nucleotide away.

The paper as a whole reports these results and caveats: The study listed 150 to 200 TCR beta chains as associated with cytomegalovirus. The authors suggested that the approach could potentially be generalized to other disease states and immunological phenotypes. All 110 or so repertoires were used to score co-occurrence in the validation cohort in a later analysis, because that analysis had no HLA typing for the cohort. Most TCR sequences were seen in very few donors, while some public TCRs were found in many individuals. The classifier was reported to diagnose cytomegalovirus status with high specificity and sensitivity in both the original cohort and the validation cohort. Subsequent analysis determined that TCRs grouped into clusters in the first cohort also showed a tendency toward co-occurrence across the 120 or so validation repertoires, and 94% of cluster scores exceeded 0. In vitro tests confirmed that a few of the cytomegalovirus-associated TCR beta chains recognize cytomegalovirus antigens.

The donors were included in the validation cohort of 120 subjects, a group kept apart from the roughly 700-subject first cohort. The library was built by means of the immunoSEQ multiplex PCR assay. As for the original processing: A statistical classification framework was developed to diagnose cytomegalovirus status using the catalog of TCR beta chain sequences. TCRdb obtained this table from immuneACCESS and retained in-frame rearrangements with V and J assigned. These tables miss some clones; where compared with another copy, unresolved V genes account for less than half of the shortfall, and the remainder is unexplained. The V and J calls and clone size are taken from that table; D and trimming were inferred from the DNA. The sample table records roughly 180,000 clones; approximately 88% of these occur just once. The top ten clones comprise about 7% of the sample. The CDR3 has 16 amino acids, counting the end cysteine and phenylalanine. Solely the CDR3 DNA is kept, with 48 bases framed from the first base. The germline V gene sets CDR1 to LGHNA and CDR2 to YSLEER. V loses 0 bases of germline sequence and J loses 4 bases, and the interval between the two ends is 14 bases.

The sequence was collected from a man aged 18 to 30 in good health and CMV-seropositive. The V and J segments used are TRBV4-3 and TRBJ2-3; TRBD2 might be the D gene, on 6 matching bases. The specimen sequenced was PBMCs. The bases are TGCGCCAGCAGCCAAGATGGGACTGGGGAGTCAGATACGCAGTATTTT. Its protein reads: CASSQDGTGESDTQYF.